This T cell receptor beta chain was captured by sequencing in a study of cytomegalovirus exposure and HLA in healthy donors. Turning to the study itself: About 200 million T cells yielded around 100 million unique TCR beta sequences, as an earlier analysis found.

This PCR relied on a set of 60 Vbeta primers and 13 Jbeta primers. Clones were sequenced by immunoSEQ multiplex PCR, and TCRdb holds only the in-frame ones, with some missing. Of about 160,000 clones in the sample, under 80% were seen once. In nominal health when sampled, donors likely had unrecorded immune exposures nonetheless. Germline assignment: CDR1 SGHRS and CDR2 YFSETQ. J lost 3 bases, V lost 3 bases, and 1 base had no gene match. CDR3 length: 13 residues. General observations from the study: TCR beta sequences numbering over 15,000 were associated with HLA alleles at 0.05 false discovery rate in a later analysis. Sequencing depth roughly uniform across donors was assumed in presence/absence analyses.

As concerns this clone: What it binds is unknown. The identical CDR3 is also encoded by other nucleotide sequences in the sample.

The source is a female donor in good health and CMV-seronegative. The chain couples TRBV5-1 to TRBJ1-1, with 8 bases identical to TRBD1. The sample was PBMCs. For the CDR3, the DNA is TGCGCCAGCAGCTCACAGGGGGACACTGAAGCTTTCTTT. The encoded protein is CASSSQGDTEAFF. Filled out from reference TRBV5-1 and TRBJ1-1, the complete variable domain reads KAGVTQTPRYLIKTRGQQVTLSCSPISGHRSVSWYQQTPGQGLQFLFEYFSETQRNKGNFPGRFSGRQFSNSRSEMNVSTLELGDSALYLCASSSQGDTEAFFGQGTRLTVV.